Sequencing of this T cell receptor beta chain was carried out in a study of shared clonotypes between healthy human individuals (dated by TCRdb to the early 2020s). About the full investigation: Two women and three men aged 18 to 49 years were included in the cohort. For each donor, three plates each were used for CD4 naive and CD4 memory, two plates were used for CD8 naive, and one plate was used for CD8 memory. Between about 0.94 and 10 billion PBMCs per donor were obtained by leukapheresis. To estimate repertoire size and how much clonotypes are shared between individuals, the study performed deep sequencing of blood TCR repertoires from a few healthy adults. Libraries were prepared and TCR repertoires were sequenced by different laboratories using diverse techniques, in order to increase sequencing depth and limit assay-specific biases. The full study reports these points: Incomplete sequencing was indicated by rarefaction of sorted-subset datasets, despite the large sequencing depth. Across a handful of donors, around 5% of naive CD4, approximately 3.6% of naive CD8, under 2.5% of memory CD4, and under 0.45% of memory CD8 clonotypes were shared. Naive subsets generally had larger estimated clonotype richness than memory subsets did. Pairwise subsampling indicated that sequencing depth was expected to affect the degree of clonotype sharing among donors. The genetic and exposure-history diversity represented was limited by the small number of donors. Higher generation probabilities were observed for clonotypes shared by all four sorted-subset donors than for non-shared clonotypes. Only blood was sampled, and tissue TCR repertoires likely differ from those in blood.

Using the deep immunoSEQ assay, multiplex PCR amplified TCR CDR3 regions from genomic DNA. For each cell subset, the extracted genomic DNA was distributed evenly across all wells of several immunoSEQ 96-well plates, and each plate served as one replicate. For sorted subsets, approximately 200 ng of genomic DNA, equivalent to 30,000 or so T cell genomes, went into each replicate PCR. Purified libraries were quantified with a Qubit 3.0 fluorometer, sized on a Bioanalyzer 2100, and re-quantified with the KAPA Library Quantification kit. Each immunoSEQ 96-well plate was sequenced on its own single-read 150-cycle Illumina NextSeq 550 flow cell. Processing in the source paper ran as follows. Because the immunoSEQ output included only junctional sequences and no quality scores, the filtering could not be the same as the filtering used for full-length reads. To assign V/J genes and CDR3, sequences were annotated using PyIR, a Python wrapper for IgBLAST v1.9, with IMGT germline references. Reads were removed for weak V/J assignments (E-value above 1e-6), missing CDR3, stop codons, out-of-frame junctions, or ambiguous translated residues. V3J clonotypes were defined as sequences sharing an identical inferred V gene, J gene, and CDR3 amino acid sequence. Percentage overlap between repertoires was computed as shared unique clonotypes divided by the size of the smaller repertoire. Richness of each repertoire was evaluated using RTK rarefaction, the Chao1 estimator, and Recon v2.1 estimates of unobserved clonotypes. OLGA was used to compute generation probabilities for all TCRbeta clonotypes that the gDNA method yielded from a handful of donors. TCRdb obtained this table from immuneACCESS and retained in-frame rearrangements with V and J assigned. These tables miss some clones; where compared with another copy, unresolved V genes account for less than half of the shortfall, and the remainder is unexplained. V and J calls and clone size are those listed in that table; D and trimming were worked out from the DNA. The sample table holds approximately 2,300,000 clones, of which about nine tenths were seen once. The ten largest make up 0.3% to 0.4% of the sample.

In regard to this clone: The clone's antigen remains unknown. The record has no base qualities; no much larger clone is one base away.

The donors were healthy, HIV-negative adults with no recently reported acute infections or vaccinations. All donors were Caucasian adults living in Nashville, Tennessee, USA. CD4+ T cells were enriched by magnetic negative selection; naive cells were then positively selected on CD45RA, and the negative fraction formed the memory subset. Blood was obtained by leukapheresis, after which PBMCs were separated by Ficoll-Histopaque density gradient centrifugation and cryopreserved in liquid nitrogen vapor phase. Purity and quantity of every magnetically sorted T cell population were checked by analytical flow cytometry. Genomic DNA was isolated from each sorted fraction and quantified by UV absorbance on a Nanodrop 2000c. The CDR3, from cysteine to phenylalanine, totals 15 residues. The sequence is cut down to CDR3 DNA, 45 bases in frame from base 1. CDR1 MNHNS and CDR2 SASEGT are derived from the germline V gene. Trimming at the junction amounts to 5 bases on V and 0 bases on J, and the germline ends lie 11 bases apart.

This receptor was taken from a man aged 18 to 30 in good health. Some clones in this sample may be carry-over from other donors' samples. The sample consisted of naive CD4+ T cells from PBMCs. What the cell subset or site label conveys for this sample: CD45RA+ positively selected. The V gene is TRBV6-1 and the J gene is TRBJ1-3, and perhaps TRBD1 as D gene, on 6 matching bases. The CDR3 region reads CASSLQGLSGNTIYF. In nucleotide form, the sequence is TGTGCCAGCAGTTTACAGGGCCTCTCTGGAAACACCATATATTTT.